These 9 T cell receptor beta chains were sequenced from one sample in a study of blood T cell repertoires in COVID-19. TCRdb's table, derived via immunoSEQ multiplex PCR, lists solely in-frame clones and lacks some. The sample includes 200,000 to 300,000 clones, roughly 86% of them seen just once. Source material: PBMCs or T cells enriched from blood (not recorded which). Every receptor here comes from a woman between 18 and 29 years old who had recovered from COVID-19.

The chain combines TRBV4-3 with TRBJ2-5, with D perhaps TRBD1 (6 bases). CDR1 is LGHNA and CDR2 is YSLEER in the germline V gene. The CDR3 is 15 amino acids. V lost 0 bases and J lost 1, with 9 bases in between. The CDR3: CASSQEGGPQETQYF. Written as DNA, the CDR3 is TGCGCCAGCAGCCAAGAAGGGGGACCCCAAGAGACCCAGTACTTC.

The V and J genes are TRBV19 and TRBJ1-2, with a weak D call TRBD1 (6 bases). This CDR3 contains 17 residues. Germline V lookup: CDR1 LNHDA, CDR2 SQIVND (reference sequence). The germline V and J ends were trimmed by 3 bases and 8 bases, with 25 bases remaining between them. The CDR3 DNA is TGTGCCAGTAGTATCTTGGACAGCCCTACGTCCGAGGAGGGCTACACCTTC. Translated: CASSILDSPTSEEGYTF.

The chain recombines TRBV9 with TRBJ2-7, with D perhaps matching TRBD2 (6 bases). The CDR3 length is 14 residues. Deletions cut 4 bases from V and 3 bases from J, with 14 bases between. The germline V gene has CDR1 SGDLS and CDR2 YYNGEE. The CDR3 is CASSPRTTGYEQYF. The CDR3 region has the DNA TGTGCCAGCAGCCCACGGACTACCGGCTACGAGCAGTACTTC.

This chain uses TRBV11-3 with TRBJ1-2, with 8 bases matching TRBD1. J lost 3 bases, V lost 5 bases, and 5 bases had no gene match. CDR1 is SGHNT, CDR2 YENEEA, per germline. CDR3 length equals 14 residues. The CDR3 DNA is TGTGCCAGCAGCCGGCAGGGGGCCCACTATGGCTACACCTTC. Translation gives CASSRQGAHYGYTF. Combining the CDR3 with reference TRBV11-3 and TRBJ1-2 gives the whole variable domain EAGVVQSPRYKIIEKKQPVAFWCNPISGHNTLYWYLQNLGQGPELLIRYENEEAVDDSQLPKDRFSAERLKGVDSTLKIQPAELGDSAVYLCASSRQGAHYGYTFGSGTRLTVV.

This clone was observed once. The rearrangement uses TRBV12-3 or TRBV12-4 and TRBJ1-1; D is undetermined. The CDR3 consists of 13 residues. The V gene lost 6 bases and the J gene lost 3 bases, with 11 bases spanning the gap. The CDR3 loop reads CASSTFPDTEAFF. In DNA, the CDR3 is TGTGCCAGCAGCACGTTTCCGGACACTGAAGCTTTCTTT.

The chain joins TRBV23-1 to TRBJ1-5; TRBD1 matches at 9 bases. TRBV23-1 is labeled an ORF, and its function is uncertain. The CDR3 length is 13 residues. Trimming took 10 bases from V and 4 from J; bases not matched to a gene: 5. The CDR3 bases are TGCGCCAACATGGACAGGGGAAATCAGCCCCAGCATTTT. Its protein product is CANMDRGNQPQHF.

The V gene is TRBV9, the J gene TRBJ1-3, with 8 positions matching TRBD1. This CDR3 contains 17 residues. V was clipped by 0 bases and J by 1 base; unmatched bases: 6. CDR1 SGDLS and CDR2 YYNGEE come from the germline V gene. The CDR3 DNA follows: TGTGCCAGCAGCGTAGCACCAGGGGGCTATTCTGGAAACACCATATATTTT. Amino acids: CASSVAPGGYSGNTIYF.

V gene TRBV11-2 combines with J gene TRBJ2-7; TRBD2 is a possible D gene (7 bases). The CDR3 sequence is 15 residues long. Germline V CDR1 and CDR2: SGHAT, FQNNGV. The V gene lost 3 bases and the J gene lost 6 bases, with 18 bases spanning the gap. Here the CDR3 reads CASSFLLNGGAEQYF. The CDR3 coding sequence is TGTGCCAGCAGCTTCCTTCTAAATGGGGGGGCCGAGCAGTACTTC.

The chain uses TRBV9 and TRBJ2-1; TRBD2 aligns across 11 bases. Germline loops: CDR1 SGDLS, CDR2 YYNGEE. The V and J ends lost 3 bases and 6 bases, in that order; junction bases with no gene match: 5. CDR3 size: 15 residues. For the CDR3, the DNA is TGTGCCAGCAGCGCACTAGCGGGAGAGGTCAATGAGCAGTTCTTC. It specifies CASSALAGEVNEQFF. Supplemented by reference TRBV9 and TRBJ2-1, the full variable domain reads DSGVTQTPKHLITATGQRVTLRCSPRSGDLSVYWYQQSLDQGLQFLIQYYNGEERAKGNILERFSAQQFPDLHSELNLSSLELGDSALYFCASSALAGEVNEQFFGPGTRLTVL.